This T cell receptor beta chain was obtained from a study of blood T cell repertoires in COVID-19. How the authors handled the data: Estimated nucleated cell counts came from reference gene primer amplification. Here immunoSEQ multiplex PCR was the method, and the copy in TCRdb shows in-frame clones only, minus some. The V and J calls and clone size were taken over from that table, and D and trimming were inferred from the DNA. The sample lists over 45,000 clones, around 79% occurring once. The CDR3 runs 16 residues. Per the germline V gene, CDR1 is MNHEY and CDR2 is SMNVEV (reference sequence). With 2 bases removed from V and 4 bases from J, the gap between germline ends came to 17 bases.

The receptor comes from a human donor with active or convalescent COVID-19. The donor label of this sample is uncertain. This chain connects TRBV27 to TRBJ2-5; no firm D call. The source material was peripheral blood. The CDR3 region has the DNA TGTGCCAGCAGTTTAAATGGAGAAGCAATTGTAGAGACCCAGTACTTC. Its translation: CASSLNGEAIVETQYF.